What follows describes a single TCR beta chain. The protocol was immunoSEQ multiplex PCR, while the TCRdb copy is restricted to in-frame clones and leaves out a portion. The table has hundreds of thousands of clones, approximately 90% seen once. This CDR3 comprises 13 residues. V lost 2 bases to trimming and J lost 5 bases, with 10 bases between them. The germline CDR1 and CDR2 sequences are GTSNPN and SVGIG (reference sequence). The data were obtained in a study of blood T cell repertoires in COVID-19. In the study overall: From T cells, B-cell-depleted T cells, or PBMCs came the material, which was cDNA or gDNA.

Material: PBMCs or T cells enriched from blood (not recorded which). This TCR was sampled from a man between 25 and 39 years old who had recovered from COVID-19. V usage is TRBV30 and J usage is TRBJ1-5, with no clear D. Here the CDR3 DNA reads TGTGCCTGGAGTCCCCAGGTTTATCAGCCCCAGCATTTT. The encoded protein is CAWSPQVYQPQHF.